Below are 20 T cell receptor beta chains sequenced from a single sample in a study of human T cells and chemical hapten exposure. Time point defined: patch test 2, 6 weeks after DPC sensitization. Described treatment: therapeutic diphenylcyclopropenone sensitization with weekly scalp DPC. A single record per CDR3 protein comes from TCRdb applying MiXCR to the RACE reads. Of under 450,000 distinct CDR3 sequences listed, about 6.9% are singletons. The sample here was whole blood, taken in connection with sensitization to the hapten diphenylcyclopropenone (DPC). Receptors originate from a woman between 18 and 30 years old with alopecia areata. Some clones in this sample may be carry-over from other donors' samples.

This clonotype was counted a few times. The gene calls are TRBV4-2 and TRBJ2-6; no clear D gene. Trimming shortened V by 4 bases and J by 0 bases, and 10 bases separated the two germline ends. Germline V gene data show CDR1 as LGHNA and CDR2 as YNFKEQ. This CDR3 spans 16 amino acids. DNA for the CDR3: TGTGCCAGCAGCCTGGTAGTGGTCTCTGGGGCCAACGTCCTGACTTTC. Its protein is CASSLVVVSGANVLTF.

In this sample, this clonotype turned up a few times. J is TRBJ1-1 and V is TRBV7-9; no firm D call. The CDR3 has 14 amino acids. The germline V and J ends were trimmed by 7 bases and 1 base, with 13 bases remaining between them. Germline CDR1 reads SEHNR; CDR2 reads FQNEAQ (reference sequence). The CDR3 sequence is CASNLRPPNTEAFF. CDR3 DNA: TGTGCCAGCAACCTCCGACCCCCGAACACTGAAGCTTTCTTT.

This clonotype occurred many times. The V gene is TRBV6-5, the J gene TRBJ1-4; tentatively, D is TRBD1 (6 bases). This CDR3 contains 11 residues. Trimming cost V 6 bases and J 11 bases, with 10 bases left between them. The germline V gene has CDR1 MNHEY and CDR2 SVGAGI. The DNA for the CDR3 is TGTGCCAGCAGAGGGGGTGCGAAACTGTTTTTT. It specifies CASRGGAKLFF.

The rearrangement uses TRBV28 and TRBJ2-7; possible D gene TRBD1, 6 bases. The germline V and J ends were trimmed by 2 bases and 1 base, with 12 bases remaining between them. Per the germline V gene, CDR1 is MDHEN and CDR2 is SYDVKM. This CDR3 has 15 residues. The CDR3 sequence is CASSLTGRKSYEQYF. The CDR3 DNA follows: TGTGCCAGCAGTTTAACAGGGCGCAAATCCTACGAGCAGTACTTC.

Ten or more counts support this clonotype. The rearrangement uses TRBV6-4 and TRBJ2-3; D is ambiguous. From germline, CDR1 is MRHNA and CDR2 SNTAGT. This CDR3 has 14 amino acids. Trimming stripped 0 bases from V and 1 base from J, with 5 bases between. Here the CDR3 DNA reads TGTGCCAGCAGTGACTCGTACGGCACAGATACGCAGTATTTT. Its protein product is CASSDSYGTDTQYF.

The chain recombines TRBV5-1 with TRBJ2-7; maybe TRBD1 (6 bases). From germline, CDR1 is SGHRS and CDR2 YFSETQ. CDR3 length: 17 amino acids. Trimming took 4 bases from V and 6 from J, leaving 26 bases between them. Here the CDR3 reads CASSLTFERQAKREQYF. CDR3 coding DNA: TGCGCCAGCAGCCTCACCTTCGAAAGACAGGCTAAGCGCGAGCAGTACTTC.

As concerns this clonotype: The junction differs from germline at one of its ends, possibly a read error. CDR3 sequence: CASRQVGTRQDTQYF. The CDR3 coding sequence is TGCGCCAGCAGGCAAGTCGGGACGAGGCAGGATACGCAGTATTTT. This chain uses TRBV4-1 with TRBJ2-3; possibly TRBD1 or TRBD2 for D (5 bases each). Per the germline V gene, CDR1 is MGHRA and CDR2 is YSYEKL. The CDR3 length is 15 residues.

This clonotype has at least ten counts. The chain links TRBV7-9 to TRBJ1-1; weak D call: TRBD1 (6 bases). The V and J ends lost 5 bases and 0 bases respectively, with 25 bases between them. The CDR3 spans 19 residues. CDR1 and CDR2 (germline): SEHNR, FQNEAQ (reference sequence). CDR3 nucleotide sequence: TGTGCCAGCAGCCATTATCCCCTACTCGGACAGAAGATGAACACTGAAGCTTTCTTT. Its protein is CASSHYPLLGQKMNTEAFF.

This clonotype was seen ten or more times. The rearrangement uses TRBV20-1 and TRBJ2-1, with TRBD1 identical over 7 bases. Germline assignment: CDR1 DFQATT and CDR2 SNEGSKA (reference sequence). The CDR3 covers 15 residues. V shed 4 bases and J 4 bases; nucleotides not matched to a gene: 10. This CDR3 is CSATPPGQPYNEQFF. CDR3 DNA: TGCAGTGCTACCCCACCGGGACAGCCTTACAATGAGCAGTTCTTC.

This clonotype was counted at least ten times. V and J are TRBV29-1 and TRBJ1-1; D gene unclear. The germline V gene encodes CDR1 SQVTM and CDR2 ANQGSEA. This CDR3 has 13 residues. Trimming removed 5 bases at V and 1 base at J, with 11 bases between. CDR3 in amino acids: CSVTYAGNTEAFF. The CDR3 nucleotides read TGCAGCGTTACCTATGCAGGGAACACTGAAGCTTTCTTT.

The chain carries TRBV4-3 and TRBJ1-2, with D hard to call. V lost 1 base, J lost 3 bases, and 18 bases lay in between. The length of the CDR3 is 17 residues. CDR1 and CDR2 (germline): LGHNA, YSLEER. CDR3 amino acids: CASSQGVILAGDYGYTF. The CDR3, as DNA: TGCGCCAGCAGCCAAGGGGTTATCTTGGCCGGTGACTATGGCTACACCTTC.

The CDR3 region has the DNA TGTGCCAGCAGCGTTTATGATCGCCAGCCCCAGCATTTT. Translated: CASSVYDRQPQHF. The chain carries TRBV9 and TRBJ1-5, with D hard to call. The CDR3 spans 13 residues. With 2 bases removed from V and 7 bases from J, the gap between germline ends came to 10 bases. Per germline, CDR1 SGDLS and CDR2 YYNGEE.

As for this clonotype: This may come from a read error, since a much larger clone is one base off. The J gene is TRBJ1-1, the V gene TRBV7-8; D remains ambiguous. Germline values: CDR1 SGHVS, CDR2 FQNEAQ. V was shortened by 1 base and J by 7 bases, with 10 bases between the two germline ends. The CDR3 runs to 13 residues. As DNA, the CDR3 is TGTGCCAGCAGCTTAGAAGGCTCGATTGAAGCTTTCTTT. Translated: CASSLEGSIEAFF.

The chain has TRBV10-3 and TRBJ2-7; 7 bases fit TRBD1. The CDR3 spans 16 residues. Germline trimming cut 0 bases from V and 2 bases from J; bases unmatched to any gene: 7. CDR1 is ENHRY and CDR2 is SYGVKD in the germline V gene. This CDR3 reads CAISESLTGNPYEQYF. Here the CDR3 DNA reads TGTGCCATCAGTGAGTCGTTGACAGGGAATCCCTACGAGCAGTACTTC.

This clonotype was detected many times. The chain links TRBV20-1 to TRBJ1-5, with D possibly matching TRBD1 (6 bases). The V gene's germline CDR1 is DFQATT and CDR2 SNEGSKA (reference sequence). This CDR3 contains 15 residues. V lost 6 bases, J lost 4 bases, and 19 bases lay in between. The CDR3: CSATGSRGGNQPQHF. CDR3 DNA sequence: TGCAGTGCCACCGGCTCCAGGGGAGGGAATCAGCCCCAGCATTTT.

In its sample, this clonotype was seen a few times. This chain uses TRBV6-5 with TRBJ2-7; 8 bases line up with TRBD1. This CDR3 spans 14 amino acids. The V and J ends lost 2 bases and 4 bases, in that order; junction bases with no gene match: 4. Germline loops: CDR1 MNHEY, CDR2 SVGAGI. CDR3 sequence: CASSYDRDRYEQYF. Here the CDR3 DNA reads TGTGCCAGCAGTTACGATCGGGACAGGTACGAGCAGTACTTC.

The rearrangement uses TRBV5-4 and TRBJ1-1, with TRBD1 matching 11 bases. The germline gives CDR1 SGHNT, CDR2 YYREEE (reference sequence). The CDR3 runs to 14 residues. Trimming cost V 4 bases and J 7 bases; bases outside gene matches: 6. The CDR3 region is CASSAGQGVNEAFF. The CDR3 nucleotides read TGTGCCAGCAGCGCGGGACAGGGGGTTAATGAAGCTTTCTTT.

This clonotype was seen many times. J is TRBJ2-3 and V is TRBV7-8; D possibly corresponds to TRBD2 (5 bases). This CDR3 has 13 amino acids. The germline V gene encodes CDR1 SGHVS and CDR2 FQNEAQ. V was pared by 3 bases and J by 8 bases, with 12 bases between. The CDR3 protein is CASSFPSAGTQYF. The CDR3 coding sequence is TGTGCCAGCAGCTTTCCATCGGCGGGTACGCAGTATTTT.

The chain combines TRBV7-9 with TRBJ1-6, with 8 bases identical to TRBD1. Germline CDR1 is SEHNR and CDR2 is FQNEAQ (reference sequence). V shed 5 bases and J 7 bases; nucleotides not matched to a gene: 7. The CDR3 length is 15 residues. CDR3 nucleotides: TGTGCCAGCAGCCCGGCCCCAGGGGGCAATTCACCCCTCCACTTT. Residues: CASSPAPGGNSPLHF.

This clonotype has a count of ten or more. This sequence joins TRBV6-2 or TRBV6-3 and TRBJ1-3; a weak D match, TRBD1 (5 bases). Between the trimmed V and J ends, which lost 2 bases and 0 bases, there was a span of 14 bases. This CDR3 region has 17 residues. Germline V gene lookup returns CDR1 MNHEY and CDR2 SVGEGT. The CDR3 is CASSYDRDGSSGNTIYF. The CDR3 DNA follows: TGTGCCAGCAGTTACGACCGGGACGGGAGCTCTGGAAACACCATATATTTT.